What follows are 32 T cell receptor beta chains derived from one specimen sequenced in a study of T cells in localized non-small cell lung cancer. The data were produced by immunoSEQ multiplex PCR, yet TCRdb's version contains in-frame clones alone and is incomplete. The sample carries 25,000 to 35,000 clones, 88% recorded once. The sequenced sample was peripheral blood, obtained before any cancer treatment. The receptors were sampled from an older female donor with stage III squamous cell lung carcinoma.

The rearrangement links TRBV7-9 to TRBJ2-1, with D possibly being TRBD1 (6 bases). The CDR3 is made up of 13 amino acids. Germline V gene sequence: CDR1 SEHNR, CDR2 FQNEAQ (reference sequence). Trimming removed 4 bases at V and 4 bases at J, with 8 bases between. CDR3 in amino acids: CASSSDRYNEQFF. CDR3 nucleotides: TGTGCCAGCAGCTCCGACAGGTACAATGAGCAGTTCTTC. The variable domain in full, with the rest retrieved from reference TRBV7-9 and TRBJ2-1, is DTGVSQNPRHKITKRGQNVTFRCDPISEHNRLYWYRQTLGQGPEFLTYFQNEAQLEKSRLLSDRFSAERPKGSFSTLEIQRTEQGDSAMYLCASSSDRYNEQFFGPGTRLTVL.

V and J are TRBV28 and TRBJ1-4; D is uncertain. The germline V and J ends were trimmed by 3 bases and 5 bases, with 7 bases remaining between them. The germline V gene encodes CDR1 MDHEN and CDR2 SYDVKM. The CDR3 is 13 residues long. For the CDR3, the DNA is TGTGCCAGCAGTTTCGTCAGGAATGAAAAACTGTTTTTT. This gives the protein CASSFVRNEKLFF.

This rearrangement joins TRBV9 to TRBJ1-4; TRBD1 aligns across 7 bases. The CDR3 is 16 residues long. The germline V gene encodes CDR1 SGDLS and CDR2 YYNGEE. With 0 bases clipped from V and 1 base from J, the junction kept 3 bases outside the gene matches. The CDR3: CASSVGTGVTNEKLFF. The DNA for the CDR3 is TGTGCCAGCAGCGTAGGAACAGGGGTAACTAATGAAAAACTGTTTTTT.

The rearrangement joins TRBV5-1 to TRBJ2-7, with 10 bases matching TRBD2. CDR1 and CDR2 from the germline V gene are SGHRS and YFSETQ. CDR3 length equals 17 residues. V shed 4 bases, J shed 5 bases, and the junction held 15 bases outside the gene matches. The CDR3 nucleotides are TGCGCCAGCAGCGCCTCAGCGAGCGGGGGGGCCCTCGACGAGCAGTACTTC. Translated: CASSASASGGALDEQYF. Drawing the rest from reference TRBV5-1 and TRBJ2-7, the complete variable domain is KAGVTQTPRYLIKTRGQQVTLSCSPISGHRSVSWYQQTPGQGLQFLFEYFSETQRNKGNFPGRFSGRQFSNSRSEMNVSTLELGDSALYLCASSASASGGALDEQYFGPGTRLTVT.

On this clone: The DNA is left out, because the CDR3 cannot be placed on it with certainty; the CDR3 is given as TCRdb lists it. The gene calls are TRBV30 and TRBJ2-2; whether TRBD2, the table's D call, matches the DNA was not checked. Per the germline V gene, CDR1 is GTSNPN and CDR2 is SVGIG (reference sequence). Both ends counted, the CDR3 spans 14 residues. The CDR3 loop is CAWEVPGTPGSCFF.

This clone was observed a handful of times. This CDR3 is CASSVGVWGEKLFF. The DNA of the CDR3 is TGCGCCAGCAGCGTGGGGGTGTGGGGTGAAAAACTGTTTTTT. V and J are TRBV5-1 and TRBJ1-4; weak D call: TRBD1 (5 bases). Germline values: CDR1 SGHRS, CDR2 YFSETQ. The V end lost 4 bases, the J end lost 7 bases, and 14 bases lay between the germline ends. This CDR3 has 14 amino acids.

The chain's CDR3 is CATSREKGSYEQYF. CDR3 DNA sequence: TGTGCCACCAGCAGAGAAAAGGGGTCCTACGAGCAGTACTTC. The V and J genes are TRBV15 and TRBJ2-5, with a weak D call TRBD1 (5 bases). The DNA end is a closer match to TRBJ2-7, so the J assignment may be wrong. Germline CDR1 reads LNHNV; CDR2 reads YYDKDF (reference sequence). This CDR3 contains 14 residues.

The chain joins TRBV19 to TRBJ2-7, with TRBD2 matching over 13 bases. Germline V gene lookup returns CDR1 LNHDA and CDR2 SQIVND (reference sequence). This CDR3 is 16 amino acids long. The ends lost 4 bases at V and 0 bases at J; junction bases unmatched: 3. The CDR3: CASSSGTSGNSYEQYF. For the CDR3, the DNA is TGTGCCAGTAGTAGCGGGACTAGCGGGAACTCCTACGAGCAGTACTTC.

The CDR3 sequence is CAISERQGRTDTQYF. The CDR3 nucleotides read TGTGCCATCAGTGAGCGACAGGGGCGTACAGATACGCAGTATTTT. The J gene is TRBJ2-3, the V gene TRBV10-3; 8 nucleotides match TRBD1. CDR3 size: 15 residues. The V segment lost 2 bases and the J segment 3 bases; nucleotides outside the gene matches: 4. Germline CDR1 ENHRY, CDR2 SYGVKD.

The chain is built from TRBV5-1 and TRBJ2-5, with 7 positions matching TRBD1. The germline CDR1 and CDR2 sequences are SGHRS and YFSETQ. CDR3 length: 14 residues. Trimming removed 0 bases from V and 5 bases from J; junction bases left unmatched: 4. CDR3 loop: CASSLDRGVETQYF. The CDR3 DNA reads as TGCGCCAGCAGCTTGGACAGGGGCGTGGAGACCCAGTACTTC.

This rearrangement joins TRBV7-9 to TRBJ2-7; either TRBD1 or TRBD2 may fit D (6 bases each). Per germline, CDR1 SEHNR and CDR2 FQNEAQ (reference sequence). The V gene lost 5 bases and the J gene lost 6 bases, with 14 bases spanning the gap. CDR3 size: 13 residues. DNA for the CDR3: TGTGCCAGCAGCCCGGGGGCTATGGGCGAGCAGTACTTC. Protein: CASSPGAMGEQYF.

This chain connects TRBV5-1 to TRBJ2-1, with D possibly being TRBD1 (8 bases). This CDR3 is built from 20 residues. Germline values: CDR1 SGHRS, CDR2 YFSETQ. Trimming left V 0 bases short and J 5 bases short, with 27 bases between. CDR3 region: CASSLAPGGRAGPRNNEQFF. Here the CDR3 DNA reads TGCGCCAGCAGCTTGGCCCCAGGGGGCAGAGCGGGACCCCGCAACAATGAGCAGTTCTTC.

The chain is built from TRBV27 and TRBJ1-4, with a possible D match to TRBD1 (5 bases). This CDR3 is 15 amino acids long. V lost 6 bases to trimming and J lost 5 bases, with 16 bases between them. Germline-derived CDR1 and CDR2 are MNHEY and SMNVEV (reference sequence). The CDR3 region has the DNA TGTGCCAGCAGACCCCCCGGGGGGGGGAATGAAAAACTGTTTTTT. Encoded protein: CASRPPGGGNEKLFF. The full variable domain, with the rest looked up from reference TRBV27 and TRBJ1-4, is EAQVTQNPRYLITVTGKKLTVTCSQNMNHEYMSWYRQDPGLGLRQIYYSMNVEVTDKGDVPEGYKVSRKEKRNFPLILESPSPNQTSLYFCASRPPGGGNEKLFFGSGTQLSVL.

This rearrangement joins TRBV29-1 to TRBJ2-3, with D unresolved. CDR3 size: 12 residues. The germline CDR1 and CDR2 sequences are SQVTM and ANQGSEA. Trimming took 7 bases from V and 6 from J, leaving 14 bases between them. This chain's CDR3 is CSAGRQSDTQYF. The CDR3 DNA follows: TGCAGCGCTGGACGTCAGTCTGATACGCAGTATTTT.

V usage is TRBV11-2 and J usage is TRBJ2-3; D might be TRBD2 (6 bases). Germline V CDR1 and CDR2: SGHAT, FQNNGV. The CDR3 contains 15 residues. Trimming took off 4 bases at V and 3 bases at J, with 14 bases between the two ends. The DNA of the CDR3 is TGTGCCAGCAGCTCGCGGCAACGGGGGACAGATACGCAGTATTTT. The encoded protein is CASSSRQRGTDTQYF.

This clone was counted only a few times. The chain couples TRBV27 to TRBJ1-5; a possible D gene is TRBD1 (6 bases). CDR3 length equals 13 residues. Trimming took off 6 bases at V and 3 bases at J, with 9 bases between the two ends. CDR1 and CDR2 from the germline V gene are MNHEY and SMNVEV (reference sequence). CDR3 DNA: TGTGCCAGCAGAGGACAGCCCAATCAGCCCCAGCATTTT. It encodes CASRGQPNQPQHF.

The table lists this clone with a few counts. The gene calls are TRBV5-6 and TRBJ1-1, with D possibly TRBD1 on 5 matching bases. The germline CDR1 and CDR2 sequences are SGHDT and YYEEEE. V was trimmed by 1 base and J by 6 bases, leaving 7 bases between them. The CDR3 has 12 amino acids. CDR3 protein: CASSLSGAEAFF. The CDR3 DNA sequence: TGTGCCAGCAGCTTGTCGGGGGCTGAAGCTTTCTTT.

The V and J genes are TRBV28 and TRBJ1-6; 9 bases fit TRBD1. Germline values: CDR1 MDHEN, CDR2 SYDVKM. The CDR3 runs 14 residues. V shed 6 bases, J shed 6 bases, and the junction held 3 bases outside the gene matches. CDR3 sequence reads: CASRPQGANSPLHF. The CDR3 DNA sequence: TGTGCCAGCAGACCACAGGGGGCTAATTCACCCCTCCACTTT. The variable domain in full, with the rest retrieved from reference TRBV28 and TRBJ1-6, is DVKVTQSSRYLVKRTGEKVFLECVQDMDHENMFWYRQDPGLGLRLIYFSYDVKMKEKGDIPEGYSVSREKKERFSLILESASTNQTSMYLCASRPQGANSPLHFGNGTRLTVT.

This clone showed up just a few times. CDR3 protein: CASSYTGQGGGYTF. CDR3 in DNA: TGTGCCAGCAGTTACACGGGACAGGGGGGTGGCTACACCTTC. This chain connects TRBV6-5 to TRBJ1-2; TRBD1 matches 11 bases. The CDR3 length is 14 residues. Per the germline V gene, CDR1 is MNHEY and CDR2 is SVGAGI. Unmatched junction bases numbered 3, after V lost 2 bases and J lost 7 bases.

The CDR3 bases are TGCAGCGTTCATAAAGGAGACTATGGCTACACCTTC. Translating gives CSVHKGDYGYTF. The rearrangement joins TRBV29-1 to TRBJ1-2, with unresolved D. Trimming stripped 5 bases from V and 3 bases from J, with 10 bases between. The germline CDR1 and CDR2 sequences are SQVTM and ANQGSEA. The CDR3 is 12 amino acids.

This chain uses TRBV6-5 with TRBJ1-3; unclear D gene. CDR1 and CDR2 (germline): MNHEY, SVGAGI. There are 15 residues in the CDR3. V was shortened by 2 bases and J by 0 bases, with 8 bases between the two germline ends. The CDR3 is CASSYDGASGNTIYF. CDR3 in DNA: TGTGCCAGCAGTTACGACGGTGCCTCTGGAAACACCATATATTTT.

The chain links TRBV14 to TRBJ1-1; D gene unclear. CDR1 is SGHDN, CDR2 FVKESK, per germline. This CDR3 is built from 14 residues. V lost 1 base to trimming and J lost 4 bases, with 10 bases between them. CDR3: CASSQAEWSTEAFF. The CDR3 DNA reads TGTGCCAGCAGCCAAGCGGAATGGAGCACTGAAGCTTTCTTT.

The rearrangement uses TRBV28 and TRBJ2-3; 7 bases are a match to TRBD2. This CDR3 contains 16 residues. V was clipped by 4 bases and J by 0 bases; unmatched bases: 7. Germline CDR1 reads MDHEN; CDR2 reads SYDVKM. This chain's CDR3 is CASSSHYSGSTDTQYF. DNA of the CDR3: TGTGCCAGCAGTTCTCACTATAGCGGGAGCACAGATACGCAGTATTTT.

The J gene is TRBJ1-1, the V gene TRBV7-9; D is uncertain. The germline gives CDR1 SEHNR, CDR2 FQNEAQ (reference sequence). Trimming shortened V by 3 bases and J by 0 bases, and 11 bases separated the two germline ends. The CDR3 is 15 residues long. The DNA for the CDR3 is TGTGCCAGCAGCTTTCTCAGAAACATGAACACTGAAGCTTTCTTT. Translation: CASSFLRNMNTEAFF.

J is TRBJ1-2 and V is TRBV28; TRBD1 aligns across 8 bases. V lost 3 bases and J lost 2; bases outside the gene matches: 5. This CDR3 contains 15 residues. Germline CDR1 reads MDHEN; CDR2 reads SYDVKM. CDR3 in amino acids: CASSFSGTGNYGYTF. The CDR3 nucleotides are TGTGCCAGCAGTTTTTCTGGGACAGGAAACTATGGCTACACCTTC.

This clone was counted a few times. V usage is TRBV11-3 and J usage is TRBJ1-2, with D hard to call. There are 14 residues in the CDR3. V was shortened by 0 bases and J by 2 bases, with 7 bases between the two germline ends. CDR1 is SGHNT, CDR2 YENEEA, per germline. The CDR3 region has the DNA TGTGCCAGCAGCTTAGATTCGGGGAACTATGGCTACACCTTC. Its protein is CASSLDSGNYGYTF.

The genes are TRBV9 and TRBJ2-5, with D possibly TRBD2 on 5 matching bases. This CDR3 comprises 16 residues. V shed 0 bases and J shed 3 bases, with 15 bases lying between them. CDR1 is SGDLS and CDR2 is YYNGEE in the germline V gene. Here the CDR3 reads CASSVVGAGSEETQYF. DNA for the CDR3: TGTGCCAGCAGCGTAGTGGGTGCGGGCTCGGAAGAGACCCAGTACTTC.

J is TRBJ2-5 and V is TRBV28, with 7 bases aligning to TRBD1. The CDR3 extends over 15 amino acids. The germline V gene has CDR1 MDHEN and CDR2 SYDVKM. Trimming removed 4 bases from V and 3 bases from J; junction bases left unmatched: 8. CDR3 amino acids: CASSWSRDRKETQYF. As DNA, the CDR3 is TGTGCCAGCAGTTGGAGCCGGGACAGAAAAGAGACCCAGTACTTC.

The CDR3 is CARSFGGQETQYF. CDR3 coding DNA: TGTGCCAGGAGTTTTGGGGGACAAGAGACCCAGTACTTC. The chain has TRBV2 and TRBJ2-5; either TRBD1 or TRBD2 may fit D (5 bases each). Trimming cost V 9 bases and J 2 bases, with 13 bases left between them. The CDR3 has 13 amino acids. Germline CDR1 reads SNHLY; CDR2 reads FYNNEI.

The rearrangement uses TRBV28 and TRBJ2-2; no reliable D call. Germline CDR1 is MDHEN and CDR2 is SYDVKM. Trimming removed 5 bases from V and 4 bases from J, with 11 bases in between. The CDR3 spans 14 residues. The CDR3: CASSPREVTGELFF. In DNA, the CDR3 is TGTGCCAGCAGTCCCCGTGAGGTCACCGGGGAGCTGTTTTTT.

This clone was counted a single time. The chain joins TRBV2 to TRBJ2-3, with D perhaps matching TRBD2 (5 bases). V lost 6 bases to trimming and J lost 2 bases, with 12 bases between them. CDR3 length equals 14 residues. Germline V CDR1 and CDR2: SNHLY, FYNNEI. The CDR3 DNA reads as TGTGCCAGCAGGGGAGAACCGCACACAGATACGCAGTATTTT. Residues: CASRGEPHTDTQYF. The full variable domain, completed using reference TRBV2 and TRBJ2-3, is EPEVTQTPSHQVTQMGQEVILRCVPISNHLYFYWYRQILGQKVEFLVSFYNNEISEKSEIFDDQFSVERPDGSNFTLKIRSTKLEDSAMYFCASRGEPHTDTQYFGPGTRLTVL.

The chain combines TRBV2 with TRBJ2-3, with D possibly TRBD2 on 6 matching bases. Germline values: CDR1 SNHLY, CDR2 FYNNEI. With 7 bases removed from V and 3 bases from J, the gap between germline ends came to 14 bases. The CDR3 contains 14 residues. The CDR3 sequence: CASTRGGWTDTQYF. CDR3 DNA: TGTGCCAGCACCCGGGGAGGTTGGACAGATACGCAGTATTTT.